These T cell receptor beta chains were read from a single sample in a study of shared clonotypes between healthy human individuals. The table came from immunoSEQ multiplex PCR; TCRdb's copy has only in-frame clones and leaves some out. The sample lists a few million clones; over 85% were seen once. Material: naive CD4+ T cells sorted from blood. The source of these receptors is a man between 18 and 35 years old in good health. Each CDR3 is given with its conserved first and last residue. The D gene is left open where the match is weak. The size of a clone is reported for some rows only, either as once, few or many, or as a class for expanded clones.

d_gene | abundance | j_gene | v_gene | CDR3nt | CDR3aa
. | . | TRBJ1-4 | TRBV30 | TGTGCCTGGACCCCTAGGAGTATGTGGAAGGAAAAACTGTTTTTT | CAWTPRSMWKEKLFF
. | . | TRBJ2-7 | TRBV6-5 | TGTGCCAGCACCATTCGCAGGGAGTACGAGCAGTACTTC | CASTIRREYEQYF
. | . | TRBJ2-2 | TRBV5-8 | TGTGCCAGCAGTCCGCGGTGGGGGAACACCGGGGAGCTGTTTTTT | CASSPRWGNTGELFF
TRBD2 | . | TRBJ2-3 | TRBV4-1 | TGCGCCAGCAGCCGTGGACTAGCGGGGGACCTCACAGATACGCAGTATTTT | CASSRGLAGDLTDTQYF
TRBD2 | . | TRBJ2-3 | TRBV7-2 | TGTGCCAGCAGCCAACTAGCGGGAGTTATAGATACGCAGTATTTT | CASSQLAGVIDTQYF
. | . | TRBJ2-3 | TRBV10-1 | TGCGCCAGCAGTGAGTCTGGGGGGCGCGTTGGGACAGATACGCAGTATTTT | CASSESGGRVGTDTQYF
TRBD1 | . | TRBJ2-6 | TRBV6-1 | TGTGCCAGCAGTAAAGACTGGGGACAGGGGGCTAGTGGGGCCAACGTCCTGACTTTC | CASSKDWGQGASGANVLTF
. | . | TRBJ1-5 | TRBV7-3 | TGTGCCAGCAGCTTAACTAGTAATCAGCCCCAGCATTTT | CASSLTSNQPQHF
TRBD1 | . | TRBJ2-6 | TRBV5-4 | TGTGCCAGCAGCTTTACAGGGGCGTCCGGGGCCAACGTCCTGACTTTC | CASSFTGASGANVLTF
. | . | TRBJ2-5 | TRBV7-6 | TGTGCCAGCAGTCTGGGCCAAAGTGGGACCCAGTACTTC | CASSLGQSGTQYF
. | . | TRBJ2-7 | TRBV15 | TGTGCCACCAGCAGAGACCGGGACATGTTCTACGAGCAGTACTTC | CATSRDRDMFYEQYF
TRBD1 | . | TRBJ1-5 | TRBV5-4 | TGTGCCAGCAGCCCGGGACAGGGAGACAATCAGCCCCAGCATTTT | CASSPGQGDNQPQHF
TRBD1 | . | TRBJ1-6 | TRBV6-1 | TGTGCCAGCAGTTCCGACAGGGGATCACCCCTCCACTTT | CASSSDRGSPLHF
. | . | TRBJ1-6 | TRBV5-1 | TGCGCCAGCAGCTTGGGGGTACAGGGTGCTTCACCCCTCCACTTT | CASSLGVQGASPLHF
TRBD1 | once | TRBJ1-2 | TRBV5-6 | TGTGCCAGCAGCATGCCCGGGACAGGGTCTTACTATGGCTACACCTTC | CASSMPGTGSYYGYTF
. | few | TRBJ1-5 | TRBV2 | TGTGCCAGTGAGCGGGATCGCAATCAGCCCCAGCATTTT | CASERDRNQPQHF
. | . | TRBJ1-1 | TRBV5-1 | TGCGCCAGCAGCCTCGGAGGGGACTTTACGGCTTTCTTT | CASSLGGDFTAFF
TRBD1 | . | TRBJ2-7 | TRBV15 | TGTGCCACCAGCAGAGATACCCGTGCGGGACAGGGGATTTCGAGCTCCTACGAGCAGTACTTC | CATSRDTRAGQGISSSYEQYF
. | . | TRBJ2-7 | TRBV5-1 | TGCGCCAGCAGCTCATCCCAGGGATACGAGCAGTACTTC | CASSSSQGYEQYF
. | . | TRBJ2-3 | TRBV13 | TGTGCCAGCAGCTTAGTGCCACGTAGCACAGATACGCAGTATTTT | CASSLVPRSTDTQYF
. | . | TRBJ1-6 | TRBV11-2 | TGTGCCAGCAGCTCCGGAGGACCCGGTTCACCCCTCCACTTT | CASSSGGPGSPLHF
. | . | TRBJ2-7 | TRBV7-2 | TGTGCCAGCAGCCTCGCAGGGATCTCCGAGCAGTACTTC | CASSLAGISEQYF
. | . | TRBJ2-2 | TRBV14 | TGTGCCAGCAGCCAAGTAAAACTACAAACCGGGGAGCTGTTTTTT | CASSQVKLQTGELFF
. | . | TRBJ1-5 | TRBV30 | TGTGCCTGGAGTGAAGGAGGGGGTCAGCCCCAGCATTTT | CAWSEGGGQPQHF
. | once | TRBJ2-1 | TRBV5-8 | TGTGCCAGCAGTCGCCGGAGCGGCAATGAGCAGTTCTTC | CASSRRSGNEQFF
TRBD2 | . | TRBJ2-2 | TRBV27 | TGTGCCAGCAGTTTTTGGGCGGGAGGAAGCCGAGGGGAGCTGTTTTTT | CASSFWAGGSRGELFF
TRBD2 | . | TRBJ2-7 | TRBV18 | TGTGCCAGCTCACCCACCCAGCGGGAACCTAGGGAGCAGTACTTC | CASSPTQREPREQYF
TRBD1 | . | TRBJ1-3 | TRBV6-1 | TGTGCCAGCAGGAGGGACAGCGTGTCTGGAAACACCATATATTTT | CASRRDSVSGNTIYF
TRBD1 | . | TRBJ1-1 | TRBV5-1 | TGCGCCAGCAGCCGGACAGGGATGGCGAACACTGAAGCTTTCTTT | CASSRTGMANTEAFF
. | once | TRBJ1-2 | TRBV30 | TGTGCCTGGAATGCCCCCTATGGCTACACCTTC | CAWNAPYGYTF
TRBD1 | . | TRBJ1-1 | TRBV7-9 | TGTGCCAGCAGCACAGGGGGAGGTGAAGCTTTCTTT | CASSTGGGEAFF
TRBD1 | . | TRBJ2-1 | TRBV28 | TGTGCCAGCTTCGACAGGGGCAATGAGCAGTTCTTC | CASFDRGNEQFF
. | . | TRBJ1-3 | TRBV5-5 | TGTGCCAGCAGCTTAGGCCCGGGCTTAGGAAACACCATATATTTT | CASSLGPGLGNTIYF
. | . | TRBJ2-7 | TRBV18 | TGTGCCAGCTCACCACAGGGGGACTACGAGCAGTACTTC | CASSPQGDYEQYF
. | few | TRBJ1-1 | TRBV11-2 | TGTGCCAGCAGCCCCAAGTGGAACACTGAAGCTTTCTTT | CASSPKWNTEAFF
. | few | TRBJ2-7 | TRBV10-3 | TGTGCCATCAGTGAGAGGACAGAGCAGTACTTC | CAISERTEQYF
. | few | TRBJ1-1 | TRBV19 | TGTGCCAGTAGTACCGGCGGAACTGGTGTGGGAGCTTTCTTT | CASSTGGTGVGAFF
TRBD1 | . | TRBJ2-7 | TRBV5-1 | TGCGCCAGCAGCTTAGTTTTGCCGGGACAGCGAACCTACGAGCAGTACTTC | CASSLVLPGQRTYEQYF
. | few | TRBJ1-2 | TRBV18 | TGTGCCAGCTCACCAAGAATCGGGATCTTCAGTGGCTACACCTTC | CASSPRIGIFSGYTF
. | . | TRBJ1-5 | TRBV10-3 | TGTGCCATCAGTGACAGAAATCAGCCCCAGCATTTT | CAISDRNQPQHF
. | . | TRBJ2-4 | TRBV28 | TGTGCCAGCAGTGGGGGCGACTCGGGGAAAAACATTCAGTACTTC | CASSGGDSGKNIQYF
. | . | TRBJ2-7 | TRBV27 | TGTGCCAGCAGTTATCCCCTCTACGAGCAGTACTTC | CASSYPLYEQYF
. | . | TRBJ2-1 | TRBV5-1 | TGCGCCAGCAGCCTAGGGGGGAGCGCCTACAATGAGCAGTTCTTC | CASSLGGSAYNEQFF
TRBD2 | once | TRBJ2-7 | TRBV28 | TGTGCCAGCATAACTAGCGGGGGTTCCTACGAGCAGTACTTC | CASITSGGSYEQYF
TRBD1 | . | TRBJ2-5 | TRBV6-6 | TGTGCCAGCAGTTATTTGGGACAGGGGGCAGAGACCCAGTACTTC | CASSYLGQGAETQYF
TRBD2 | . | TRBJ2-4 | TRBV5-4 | TGTGCCAGCAGCTCCCGACTAGCGGGAGAGAATACCAAAAACATTCAGTACTTC | CASSSRLAGENTKNIQYF
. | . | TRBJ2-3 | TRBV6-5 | TGTGCCAGCAGCCGCTCCACAGATACGCAGTATTTT | CASSRSTDTQYF
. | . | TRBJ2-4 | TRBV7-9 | TGTGCCAGCAGCTTAGCCGGTCTTGGGGCCAAAAACATTCAGTACTTC | CASSLAGLGAKNIQYF
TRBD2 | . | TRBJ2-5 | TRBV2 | TGTGCCAGCAGATGGAGGGGAGCGGGAGAGGTCGGGACCCAGTACTTC | CASRWRGAGEVGTQYF
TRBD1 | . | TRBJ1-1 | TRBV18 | TGTGCCAGCTCACCATTACCGACAGGGATTGGCACTGAAGCTTTCTTT | CASSPLPTGIGTEAFF
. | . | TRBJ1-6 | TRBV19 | TGTGCCAGTAGTGAATTGGGAGGATCACCCCTCCACTTT | CASSELGGSPLHF
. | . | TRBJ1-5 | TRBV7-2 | TGTGCCAGCAGCTTAGTAGGGGACGGTCAGCCCCAGCATTTT | CASSLVGDGQPQHF
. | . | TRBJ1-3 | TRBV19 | TGTGCCAGTAGTCCTTTCTCTGGAAACACCATATATTTT | CASSPFSGNTIYF
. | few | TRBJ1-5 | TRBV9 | TGTGCCAGCAGCGTAGTGACTCACCAGCCCCAGCATTTT | CASSVVTHQPQHF
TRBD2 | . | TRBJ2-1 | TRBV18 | TGTGCCAGCTCACCACCGAGCGGGAGCCACAATGAGCAGTTCTTC | CASSPPSGSHNEQFF
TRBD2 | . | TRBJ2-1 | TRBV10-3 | TGTGCCATCAGTGATCCCGGGACTAGCGGTTTTCCCGTCTCCTACAATGAGCAGTTCTTC | CAISDPGTSGFPVSYNEQFF